This TCR beta chain appears in the sequencing data of a study of blood T cell repertoires in COVID-19. Background on the study: Samples representing acute and convalescent COVID-19 were sourced from the United States, Italy and Spain. T cells, B-cell-depleted T cells, or PBMCs supplied cDNA or gDNA.

Trimming took 3 bases from V and 5 from J, leaving 20 bases between them. Germline V gene lookup returns CDR1 LGHNA and CDR2 YSLEER. This CDR3 has 17 residues. Original processing notes: Reference gene primer amplification yielded estimated nucleated cell counts. Here immunoSEQ multiplex PCR was the method, and the copy in TCRdb shows in-frame clones only, minus some. V, J and clone size were drawn from that table, and D and trimming were deduced from the DNA. The data contain 150,000 to 200,000 clones, 86% of them seen just once; the ten biggest clones take up about 7%. The chain recombines TRBV4-3 with TRBJ2-1; a weak D match, TRBD1 (6 bases). This clonotype originated in a woman over 75 in a cohort sampled during active or convalescent COVID-19. The sequenced sample consisted of peripheral blood. The CDR3, as DNA: TGCGCCAGCAGCCAGGCGACCAACAGGGATCTCAACAATGAGCAGTTCTTC. This encodes CASSQATNRDLNNEQFF.